This T cell receptor beta chain is from a study of T-cell reconstitution after alpha-beta-depleted transplantation in children. This clonotype was recorded many times. The TCRbeta library incorporated unique molecular identifiers. TCRdb recomputed calls from the PCR reads with MiXCR, one row per CDR3 protein. The sample includes about 690,000 distinct CDR3 sequences, 15% to 20% seen only once; the top ten take approximately 1%. V lost 0 bases to trimming and J lost 7 bases; unmatched junction nucleotides: 6. The CDR3 loop spans 15 amino acids. In germline, CDR1 is DFQATT, CDR2 SNEGSKA (reference sequence).

This clonotype was obtained from a human donor who donated a stem cell graft to a child with acute myeloid leukemia. The V gene is TRBV20-1, the J gene TRBJ2-1, with 10 bases matching TRBD2. Specimen: PBMCs from the stem cell graft donor, collected from the stem cell graft. CDR3 in amino acids: CSARDPLAGVNEQFF. As DNA, the CDR3 is TGCAGTGCTAGAGATCCCCTAGCGGGGGTGAATGAGCAGTTCTTC.